These 11 T cell receptor beta chains came from one sample sequenced in a study of post-analysis software for immune sequencing data (dated by TCRdb to the mid-2010s). The paper's findings and limits, for the study overall: A few TRBV segments, including TRBV5-6, TRBV5-1 and TRBV20-1, were significantly more frequent in patients than controls.

The antigens these receptors bind are not known. The library was obtained by PCR. Instrument used: Illumina HiSeq 2500. To reduce PCR and sequencing biases, unique molecular identifiers were built into the TCR beta cDNA libraries. TCRdb passed the public sequencing reads through fastp at Q25 and MiXCR, retaining productive beta sequences. CDR3 protein duplicates are merged, each entry listing the most common genes and DNA. The sample records more than 500,000 distinct CDR3 sequences, 30% to 40% of which are singletons. Jointly, the top ten make up around 5.9% of the sample. The sample was blood. All receptors derive from a girl aged 2-17 years with multiple sclerosis.

Only a few counts were recorded for this clonotype. The chain uses TRBV28 and TRBJ2-3; D gene unclear. This CDR3 is 14 amino acids long. Trimming took 0 bases from V and 2 from J, leaving 6 bases between them. The V gene's germline CDR1 is MDHEN and CDR2 SYDVKM. CDR3 nucleotides: TGTGCCAGCAGTTTATGGAAGGACACAGATACGCAGTATTTT. Translation: CASSLWKDTDTQYF.

Concerning this clonotype: One end of the junction is discordant with germline, which a read error may explain. V usage is TRBV9 and J usage is TRBJ2-5, with TRBD1 matching 7 bases. The CDR3 consists of 14 residues. The V gene's germline CDR1 is SGDLS and CDR2 YYNGEE. The CDR3 region is CTSSPQTGRETQYF. The CDR3 nucleotides read TGTACCAGCAGCCCTCAGACAGGGCGGGAGACCCAGTACTTC. The full variable domain, in which reference TRBV9 and TRBJ2-5 provide the parts outside the CDR3, is DSGVTQTPKHLITATGQRVTLRCSPRSGDLSVYWYQQSLDQGLQFLIQYYNGEERAKGNILERFSAQQFPDLHSELNLSSLELGDSALYFCTSSPQTGRETQYFGPGTRLLVL.

This clonotype was counted a few times. J is TRBJ2-3 and V is TRBV20-1; D gene unclear. CDR1 is DFQATT and CDR2 is SNEGSKA in the germline V gene (reference sequence). The V gene lost 8 bases and the J gene lost 1 base, with 7 bases spanning the gap. The CDR3 runs 11 residues. CDR3 amino acids: CSLLGTDTQYF. The CDR3 DNA sequence: TGCAGTCTGCTCGGCACAGATACGCAGTATTTT.

V and J are TRBV7-3 and TRBJ2-7; D remains unclear. The end of the DNA is better explained by TRBJ2-5, so the J call may be wrong. The CDR3 covers 13 residues. Per germline, CDR1 SGHTA and CDR2 FQGTGA. For the CDR3, the DNA is TGTGCCAGCAGCAGTGCTAGTTGGGAGACCCAGTACTTC. Protein product: CASSSASWETQYF.

The gene calls are TRBV29-1 and TRBJ2-1, with a weak D call TRBD1 (5 bases). The CDR3 is made up of 14 amino acids. The V end lost 7 bases, the J end lost 8 bases, and 21 bases lay between the germline ends. CDR1 and CDR2 from the germline V gene are SQVTM and ANQGSEA. The CDR3 spells CSAGNGHTEDEQFF. CDR3 DNA sequence: TGCAGCGCCGGAAACGGACATACAGAGGATGAGCAGTTCTTC.

The chain uses TRBV7-2 and TRBJ2-1, with D uncertain. Germline V gives CDR1 SGHTA, CDR2 FQGNSA. The V and J ends lost 1 base and 2 bases respectively, with 9 bases between them. The CDR3 runs to 15 residues. The CDR3 loop reads CASSLGPSAYNEQFF. The CDR3 DNA is TGTGCCAGCAGCTTAGGACCATCGGCCTACAATGAGCAGTTCTTC.

This clonotype has a count of ten or more. The chain employs TRBV4-1 and TRBJ2-3, with D uncertain. V lost 5 bases and J 2 bases, leaving 8 bases between the germline ends. The CDR3 covers 13 residues. Per the germline V gene, CDR1 is MGHRA and CDR2 is YSYEKL. Here the CDR3 reads CASSWGNTDTQYF. DNA of the CDR3: TGCGCCAGCAGCTGGGGAAACACAGATACGCAGTATTTT.

This chain joins TRBV12-3 or TRBV12-4 and TRBJ1-5; no clear D gene. With 6 bases removed from V and 4 bases from J, the gap between germline ends came to 13 bases. The length of the CDR3 is 14 residues. In DNA form, the CDR3 reads TGTGCCAGCAGCAGACCCGTGGGAAATCAGCCCCAGCATTTT. This translates into CASSRPVGNQPQHF.

The gene calls are TRBV20-1 and TRBJ1-1, with 8 bases identical to TRBD1. This CDR3 spans 13 amino acids. V shed 6 bases and J 1 base; nucleotides not matched to a gene: 4. Germline CDR1 reads DFQATT; CDR2 reads SNEGSKA (reference sequence). The CDR3 coding sequence is TGCAGTGCGCCGGGACAGGAGAACACTGAAGCTTTCTTT. Its protein product is CSAPGQENTEAFF.

The V gene is TRBV5-1, the J gene TRBJ1-2, with 7 bases identical to TRBD1. This CDR3 has 14 residues. V shed 4 bases, J shed 8 bases, and the junction held 11 bases outside the gene matches. Germline loops: CDR1 SGHRS, CDR2 YFSETQ. CDR3 residues: CASSKGASQEGYTF. CDR3 DNA: TGCGCCAGCAGCAAGGGGGCTTCACAGGAGGGCTACACCTTC. Combining the CDR3 with reference TRBV5-1 and TRBJ1-2 gives the whole variable domain KAGVTQTPRYLIKTRGQQVTLSCSPISGHRSVSWYQQTPGQGLQFLFEYFSETQRNKGNFPGRFSGRQFSNSRSEMNVSTLELGDSALYLCASSKGASQEGYTFGSGTRLTVV.

This clonotype turned up a few times. This chain joins TRBV5-1 and TRBJ2-3; 7 bases line up with TRBD1. CDR3 length: 15 residues. Germline V CDR1 and CDR2: SGHRS, YFSETQ. V lost 5 bases, J lost 0 bases, and 6 bases stayed unmatched. The CDR3 protein is CASSYDRDSTDTQYF. CDR3 coding DNA: TGCGCCAGCAGTTACGACAGGGACAGCACAGATACGCAGTATTTT.